These 4 T cell receptor beta chains originate from one sample sequenced in a study of blood T cell repertoires in COVID-19. Data came from immunoSEQ multiplex PCR; TCRdb stores just in-frame clones and leaves some out. The sample yields approximately 280,000 clones, 70% to 85% seen once. Sequencing was performed on peripheral blood. The receptors stem from a human donor with COVID-19, enrolled during active disease. The donor label of this sample is uncertain.

The chain combines TRBV23-1 with TRBJ2-7; TRBD1 matches at 7 bases. TRBV23-1 is annotated as an ORF whose role is uncertain. The V and J ends lost 0 bases and 2 bases, in that order; junction bases with no gene match: 4. This CDR3 has 15 residues. CDR3 nucleotide sequence: TGCGCCAGCAGTCAATCACCCCAGGGGGCCTACGAGCAGTACTTC. Amino acids: CASSQSPQGAYEQYF.

J is TRBJ2-7 and V is TRBV19; 10 positions agree with TRBD2. This CDR3 region has 17 residues. CDR1 and CDR2 from the germline V gene are LNHDA and SQIVND (reference sequence). V was clipped by 3 bases and J by 2 bases; unmatched bases: 10. This CDR3 is CASSMNRASGRTYEQYF. DNA of the CDR3: TGTGCCAGTAGTATGAATAGGGCTAGCGGGAGAACCTACGAGCAGTACTTC.

The chain is built from TRBV19 and TRBJ2-3, with a weak D call TRBD2 (6 bases). The CDR3 is made up of 15 amino acids. Germline CDR1 is LNHDA and CDR2 is SQIVND (reference sequence). Deletions cut 4 bases from V and 4 bases from J, with 15 bases between. The CDR3 is CASSNYRWGADTQYF. In DNA, the CDR3 is TGTGCCAGTAGTAATTACAGGTGGGGGGCAGATACGCAGTATTTT.

J is TRBJ1-4 and V is TRBV28; D gene uncertain. Germline V gene lookup returns CDR1 MDHEN and CDR2 SYDVKM. V lost 4 bases to trimming and J lost 5 bases, with 17 bases between them. The CDR3 extends over 16 amino acids. The chain's CDR3 is CASSYIRESRNEKLFF. The DNA of the CDR3 is TGTGCCAGCAGTTATATTCGGGAGAGTAGAAATGAAAAACTGTTTTTT. The whole variable domain, remainder taken from reference TRBV28 and TRBJ1-4, is DVKVTQSSRYLVKRTGEKVFLECVQDMDHENMFWYRQDPGLGLRLIYFSYDVKMKEKGDIPEGYSVSREKKERFSLILESASTNQTSMYLCASSYIRESRNEKLFFGSGTQLSVL.